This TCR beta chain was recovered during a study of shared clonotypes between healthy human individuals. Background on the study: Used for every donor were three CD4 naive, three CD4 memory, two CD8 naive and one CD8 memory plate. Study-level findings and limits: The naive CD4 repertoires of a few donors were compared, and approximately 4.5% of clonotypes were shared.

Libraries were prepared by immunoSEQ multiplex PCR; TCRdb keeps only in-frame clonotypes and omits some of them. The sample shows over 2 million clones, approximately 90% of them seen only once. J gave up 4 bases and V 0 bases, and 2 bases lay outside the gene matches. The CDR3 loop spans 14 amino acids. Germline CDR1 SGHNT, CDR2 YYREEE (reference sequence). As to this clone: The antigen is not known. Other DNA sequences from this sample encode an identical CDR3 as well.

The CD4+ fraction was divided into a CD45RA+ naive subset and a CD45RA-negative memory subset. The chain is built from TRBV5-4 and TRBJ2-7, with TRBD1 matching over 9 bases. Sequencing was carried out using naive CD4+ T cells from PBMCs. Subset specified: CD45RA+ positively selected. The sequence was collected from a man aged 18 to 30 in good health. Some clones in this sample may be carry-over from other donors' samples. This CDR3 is CASSLGGQGYEQYF. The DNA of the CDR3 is TGTGCCAGCAGCTTGGGGGGACAGGGATACGAGCAGTACTTC. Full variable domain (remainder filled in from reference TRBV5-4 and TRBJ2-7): ETGVTQSPTHLIKTRGQQVTLRCSSQSGHNTVSWYQQALGQGPQFIFQYYREEENGRGNFPPRFSGLQFPNYSSELNVNALELDDSALYLCASSLGGQGYEQYFGPGTRLTVT.